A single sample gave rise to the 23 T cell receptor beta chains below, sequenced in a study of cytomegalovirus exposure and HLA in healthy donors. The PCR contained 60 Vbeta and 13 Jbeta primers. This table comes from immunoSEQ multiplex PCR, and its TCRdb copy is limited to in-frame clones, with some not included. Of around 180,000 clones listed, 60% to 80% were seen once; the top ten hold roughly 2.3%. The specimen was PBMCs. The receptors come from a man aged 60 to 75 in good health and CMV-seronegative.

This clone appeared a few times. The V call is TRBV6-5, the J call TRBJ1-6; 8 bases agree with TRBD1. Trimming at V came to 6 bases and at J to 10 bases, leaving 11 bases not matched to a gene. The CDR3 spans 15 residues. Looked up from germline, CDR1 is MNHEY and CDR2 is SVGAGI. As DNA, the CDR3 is TGTGCCAGCAGAATGACAGGGGATGGTCGATCACCCCTCCACTTT. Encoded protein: CASRMTGDGRSPLHF.

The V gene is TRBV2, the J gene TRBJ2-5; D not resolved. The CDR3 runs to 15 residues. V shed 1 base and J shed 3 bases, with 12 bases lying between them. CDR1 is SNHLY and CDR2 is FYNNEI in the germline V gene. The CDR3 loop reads CASSEGSGREETQYF. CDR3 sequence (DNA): TGTGCCAGCAGTGAAGGGTCAGGCAGAGAAGAGACCCAGTACTTC.

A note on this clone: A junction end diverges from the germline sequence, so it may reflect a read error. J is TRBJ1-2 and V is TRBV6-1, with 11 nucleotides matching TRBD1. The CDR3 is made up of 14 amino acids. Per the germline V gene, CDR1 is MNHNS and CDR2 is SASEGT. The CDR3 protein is CASSPRTGGRGYPF. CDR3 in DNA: TGTGCCAGCAGCCCTAGGACAGGGGGCCGGGGCTACCCCTTC.

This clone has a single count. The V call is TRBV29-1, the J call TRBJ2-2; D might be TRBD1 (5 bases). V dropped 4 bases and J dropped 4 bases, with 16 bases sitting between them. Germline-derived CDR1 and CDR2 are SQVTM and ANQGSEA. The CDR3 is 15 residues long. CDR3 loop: CSVGTPEQSTGELFF. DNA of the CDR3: TGCAGCGTTGGGACACCGGAACAATCCACCGGGGAGCTGTTTTTT.

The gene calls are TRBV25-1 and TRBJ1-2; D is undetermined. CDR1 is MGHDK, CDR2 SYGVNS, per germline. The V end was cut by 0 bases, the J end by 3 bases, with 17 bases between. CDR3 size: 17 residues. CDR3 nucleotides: TGTGCCAGCAGTGAATATGGGAGTGGACCGAGACACTATGGCTACACCTTC. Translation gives CASSEYGSGPRHYGYTF.

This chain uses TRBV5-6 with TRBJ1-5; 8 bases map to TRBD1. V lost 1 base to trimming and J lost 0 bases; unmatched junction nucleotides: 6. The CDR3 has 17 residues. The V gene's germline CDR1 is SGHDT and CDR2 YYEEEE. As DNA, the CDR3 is TGTGCCAGCAGCTTGCTGACAGGGACAGGTAGCAATCAGCCCCAGCATTTT. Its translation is CASSLLTGTGSNQPQHF.

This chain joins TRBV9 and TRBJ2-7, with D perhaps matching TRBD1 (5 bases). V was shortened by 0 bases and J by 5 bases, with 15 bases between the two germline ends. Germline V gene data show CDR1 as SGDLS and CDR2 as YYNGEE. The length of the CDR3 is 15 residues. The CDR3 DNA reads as TGTGCCAGCAGCGTAGGGGAAACAGGCTGGAACGAGCAGTACTTC. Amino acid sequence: CASSVGETGWNEQYF.

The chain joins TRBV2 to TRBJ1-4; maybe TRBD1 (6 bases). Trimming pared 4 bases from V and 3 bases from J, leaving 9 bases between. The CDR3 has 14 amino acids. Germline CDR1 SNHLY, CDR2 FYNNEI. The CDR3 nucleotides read TGTGCCAGCAGTGGACAGGTTCCTAATGAAAAACTGTTTTTT. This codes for CASSGQVPNEKLFF.

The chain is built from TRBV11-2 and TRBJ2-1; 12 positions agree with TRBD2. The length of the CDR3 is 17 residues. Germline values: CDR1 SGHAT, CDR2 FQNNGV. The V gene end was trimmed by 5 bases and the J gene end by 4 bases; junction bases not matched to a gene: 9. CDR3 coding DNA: TGTGCCAGCAGCGATAGGAGGACTAGCGGGACGTACAATGAGCAGTTCTTC. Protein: CASSDRRTSGTYNEQFF.

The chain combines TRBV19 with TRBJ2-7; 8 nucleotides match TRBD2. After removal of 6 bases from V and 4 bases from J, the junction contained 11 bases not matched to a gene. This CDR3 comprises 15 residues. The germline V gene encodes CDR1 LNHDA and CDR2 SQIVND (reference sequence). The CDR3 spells CASSPRSGGGYEQYF. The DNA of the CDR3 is TGTGCCAGTAGCCCCCGATCGGGGGGGGGTTACGAGCAGTACTTC.

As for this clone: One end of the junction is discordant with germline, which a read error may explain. The CDR3 spells CASSLAGDRGTYGYPF. DNA of the CDR3: TGCGCCAGCAGCTTGGCCGGGGACAGGGGAACCTATGGCTACCCCTTC. J is TRBJ1-2 and V is TRBV5-1, with 10 bases matching TRBD1. This CDR3 has 16 amino acids. CDR1 and CDR2 from the germline V gene are SGHRS and YFSETQ.

CDR3 nucleotide sequence: TGTGCCAGCAGTCCCTCGGGGGAATTTGGGGAGCAGTACTTC. Translated, it gives CASSPSGEFGEQYF. The rearrangement uses TRBV6-1 and TRBJ2-7; possible D gene TRBD2, 6 bases. The CDR3 extends over 14 amino acids. Trimming shortened V by 5 bases and J by 7 bases, and 18 bases separated the two germline ends. CDR1 is MNHNS, CDR2 SASEGT, per germline.

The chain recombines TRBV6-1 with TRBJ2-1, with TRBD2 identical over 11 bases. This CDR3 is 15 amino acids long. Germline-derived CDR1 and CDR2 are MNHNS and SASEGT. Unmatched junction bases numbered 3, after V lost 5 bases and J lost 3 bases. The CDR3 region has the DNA TGTGCCAGCAGTTCTACTAGCGGGGGCTACAATGAGCAGTTCTTC. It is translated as CASSSTSGGYNEQFF.

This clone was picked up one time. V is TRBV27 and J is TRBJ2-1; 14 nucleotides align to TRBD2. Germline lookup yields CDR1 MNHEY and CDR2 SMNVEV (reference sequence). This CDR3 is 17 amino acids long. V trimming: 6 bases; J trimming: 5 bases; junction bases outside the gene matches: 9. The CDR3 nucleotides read TGTGCCAGCAGCCCTAGACTAGCGGGGGGGCCCCACAATGAGCAGTTCTTC. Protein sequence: CASSPRLAGGPHNEQFF.

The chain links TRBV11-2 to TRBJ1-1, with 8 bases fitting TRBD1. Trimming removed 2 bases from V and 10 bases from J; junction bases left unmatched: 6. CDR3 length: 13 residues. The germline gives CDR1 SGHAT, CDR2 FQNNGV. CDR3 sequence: CASSLTGQGVAFF. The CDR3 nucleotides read TGTGCCAGCAGCTTAACCGGACAGGGCGTAGCTTTCTTT.

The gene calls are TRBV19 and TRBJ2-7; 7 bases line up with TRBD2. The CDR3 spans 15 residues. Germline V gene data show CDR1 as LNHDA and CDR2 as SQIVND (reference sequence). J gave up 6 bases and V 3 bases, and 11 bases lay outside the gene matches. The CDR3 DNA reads TGTGCCAGTAGTATTTCGGAGCTAGCGGTACGCGAGCAGTACTTC. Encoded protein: CASSISELAVREQYF. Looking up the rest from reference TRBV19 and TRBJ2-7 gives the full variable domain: DGGITQSPKYLFRKEGQNVTLSCEQNLNHDAMYWYRQDPGQGLRLIYYSQIVNDFQKGDIAEGYSVSREKKESFPLTVTSAQKNPTAFYLCASSISELAVREQYFGPGTRLTVT.

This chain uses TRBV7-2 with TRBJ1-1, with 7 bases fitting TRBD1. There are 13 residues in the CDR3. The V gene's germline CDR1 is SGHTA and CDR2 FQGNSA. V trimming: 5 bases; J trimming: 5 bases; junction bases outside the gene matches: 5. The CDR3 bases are TGTGCCAGCAGCCGGACAGGACGTACTGAAGCTTTCTTT. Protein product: CASSRTGRTEAFF.

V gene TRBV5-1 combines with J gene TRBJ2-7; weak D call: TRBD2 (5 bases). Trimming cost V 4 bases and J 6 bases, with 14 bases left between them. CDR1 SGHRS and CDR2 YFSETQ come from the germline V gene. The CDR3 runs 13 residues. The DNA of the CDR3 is TGCGCCAGCAGCACGGAGAAACGGGGCGAGCAGTACTTC. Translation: CASSTEKRGEQYF.

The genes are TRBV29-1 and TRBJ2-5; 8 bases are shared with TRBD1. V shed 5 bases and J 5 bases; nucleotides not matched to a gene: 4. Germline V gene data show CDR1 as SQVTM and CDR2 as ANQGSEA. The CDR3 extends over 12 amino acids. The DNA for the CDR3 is TGCAGCGTTAACCGACAGGGGGAGACCCAGTACTTC. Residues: CSVNRQGETQYF. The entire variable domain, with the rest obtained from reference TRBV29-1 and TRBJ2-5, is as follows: SAVISQKPSRDICQRGTSLTIQCQVDSQVTMMFWYRQQPGQSLTLIATANQGSEATYESGFVIDKFPISRPNLTFSTLTVSNMSPEDSSIYLCSVNRQGETQYFGPGTRLLVL.

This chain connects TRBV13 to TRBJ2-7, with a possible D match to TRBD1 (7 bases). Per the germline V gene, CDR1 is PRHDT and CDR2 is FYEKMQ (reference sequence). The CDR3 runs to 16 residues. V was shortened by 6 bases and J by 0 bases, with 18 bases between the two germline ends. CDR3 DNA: TGTGCCAGCAGTTCCTTGGCAGGGGGGTACTCCTACGAGCAGTACTTC. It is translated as CASSSLAGGYSYEQYF.

The CDR3 nucleotides read TGTGCCAGCTCACCGGAGGGGACAGGGGGCTCTGGGGCCAACGTCCTGACTTTC. Its translation: CASSPEGTGGSGANVLTF. V usage is TRBV18 and J usage is TRBJ2-6; 11 bases agree with TRBD1. V shed 3 bases and J 0 bases; nucleotides not matched to a gene: 4. From germline, CDR1 is KGHSH and CDR2 LQKENI. The CDR3 runs to 18 residues.

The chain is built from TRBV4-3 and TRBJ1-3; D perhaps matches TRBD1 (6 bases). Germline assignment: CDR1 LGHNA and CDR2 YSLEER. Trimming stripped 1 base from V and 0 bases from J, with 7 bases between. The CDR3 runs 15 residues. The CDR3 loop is CASSQGQDSGNTIYF. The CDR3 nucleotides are TGCGCCAGCAGCCAAGGACAGGACTCTGGAAACACCATATATTTT.

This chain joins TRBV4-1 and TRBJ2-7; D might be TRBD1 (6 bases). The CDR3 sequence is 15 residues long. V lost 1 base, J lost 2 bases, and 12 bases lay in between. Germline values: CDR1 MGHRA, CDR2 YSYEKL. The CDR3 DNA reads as TGCGCCAGCAGCCAAGCTGATACAGGGACCTACGAGCAGTACTTC. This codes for CASSQADTGTYEQYF.